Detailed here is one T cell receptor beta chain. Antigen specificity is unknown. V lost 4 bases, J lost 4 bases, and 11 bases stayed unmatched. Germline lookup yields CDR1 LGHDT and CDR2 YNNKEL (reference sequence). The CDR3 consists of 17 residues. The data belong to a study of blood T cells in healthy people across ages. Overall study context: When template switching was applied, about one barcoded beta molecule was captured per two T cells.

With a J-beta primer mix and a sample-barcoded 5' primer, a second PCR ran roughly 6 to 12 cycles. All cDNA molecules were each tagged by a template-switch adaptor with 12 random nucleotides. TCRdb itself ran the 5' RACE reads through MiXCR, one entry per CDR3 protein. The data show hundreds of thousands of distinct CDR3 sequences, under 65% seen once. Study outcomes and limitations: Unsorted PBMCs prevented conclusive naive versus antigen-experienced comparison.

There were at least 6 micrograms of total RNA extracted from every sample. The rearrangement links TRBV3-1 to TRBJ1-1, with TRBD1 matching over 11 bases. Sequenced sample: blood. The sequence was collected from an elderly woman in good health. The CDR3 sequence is CASSLRTGGAVGTEAFF. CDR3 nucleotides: TGTGCCAGCAGCCTTCGGACAGGGGGCGCGGTGGGCACTGAAGCTTTCTTT.